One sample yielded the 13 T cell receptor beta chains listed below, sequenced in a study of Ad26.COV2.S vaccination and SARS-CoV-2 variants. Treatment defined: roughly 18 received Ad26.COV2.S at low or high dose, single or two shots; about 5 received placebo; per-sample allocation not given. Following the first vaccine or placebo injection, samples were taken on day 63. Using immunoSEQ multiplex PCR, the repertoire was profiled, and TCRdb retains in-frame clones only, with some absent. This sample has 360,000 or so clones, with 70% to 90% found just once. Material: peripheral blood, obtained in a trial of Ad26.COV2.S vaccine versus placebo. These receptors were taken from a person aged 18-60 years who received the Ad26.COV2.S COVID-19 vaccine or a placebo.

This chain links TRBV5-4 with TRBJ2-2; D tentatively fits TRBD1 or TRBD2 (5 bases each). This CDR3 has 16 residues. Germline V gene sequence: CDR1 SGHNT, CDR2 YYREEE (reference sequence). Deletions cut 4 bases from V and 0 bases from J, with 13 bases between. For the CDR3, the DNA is TGTGCCAGCAGCCCTCCGGGACCATCGAACACCGGGGAGCTGTTTTTT. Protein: CASSPPGPSNTGELFF.

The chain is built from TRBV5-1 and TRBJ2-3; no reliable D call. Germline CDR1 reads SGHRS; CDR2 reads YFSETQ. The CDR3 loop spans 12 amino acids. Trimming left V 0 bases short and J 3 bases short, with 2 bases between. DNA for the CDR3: TGCGCCAGCAGCTTGGTGACAGATACGCAGTATTTT. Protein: CASSLVTDTQYF.

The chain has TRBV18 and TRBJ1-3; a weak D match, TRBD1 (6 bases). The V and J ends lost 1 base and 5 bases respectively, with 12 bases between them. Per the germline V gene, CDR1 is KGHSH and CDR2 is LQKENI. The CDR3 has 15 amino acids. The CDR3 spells CASSPRDKQRNTIYF. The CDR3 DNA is TGTGCCAGCTCACCACGGGACAAGCAAAGAAACACCATATATTTT.

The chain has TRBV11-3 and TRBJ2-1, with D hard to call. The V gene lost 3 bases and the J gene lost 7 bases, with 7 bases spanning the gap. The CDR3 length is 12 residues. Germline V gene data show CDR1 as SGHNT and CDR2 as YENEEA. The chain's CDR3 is CASSLASNEQFF. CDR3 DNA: TGTGCCAGCAGCTTGGCCTCAAATGAGCAGTTCTTC.

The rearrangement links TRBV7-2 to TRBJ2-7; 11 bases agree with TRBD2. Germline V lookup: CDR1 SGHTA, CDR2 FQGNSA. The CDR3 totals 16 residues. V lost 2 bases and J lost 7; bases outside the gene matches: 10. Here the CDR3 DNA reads TGTGCCAGCAGCTTAAAATTAGCGGGAGGGGTAGGTGAGCAGTACTTC. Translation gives CASSLKLAGGVGEQYF.

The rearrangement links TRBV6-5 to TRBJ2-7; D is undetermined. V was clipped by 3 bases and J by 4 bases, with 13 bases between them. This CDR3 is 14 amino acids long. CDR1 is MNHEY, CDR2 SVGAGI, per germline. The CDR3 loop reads CASSYGRGTYEQYF. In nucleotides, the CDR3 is TGTGCCAGCAGTTATGGCCGAGGTACATACGAGCAGTACTTC.

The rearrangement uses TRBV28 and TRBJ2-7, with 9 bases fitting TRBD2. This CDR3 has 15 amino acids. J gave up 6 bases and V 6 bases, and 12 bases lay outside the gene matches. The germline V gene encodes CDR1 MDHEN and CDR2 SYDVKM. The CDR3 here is CASSSVGGGRGEQYF. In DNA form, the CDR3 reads TGTGCCAGCAGCTCAGTCGGGGGCGGGAGGGGCGAGCAGTACTTC.

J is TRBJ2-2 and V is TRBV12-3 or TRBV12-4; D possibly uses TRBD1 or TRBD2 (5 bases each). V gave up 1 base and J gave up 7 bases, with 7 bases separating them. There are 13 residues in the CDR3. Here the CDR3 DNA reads TGTGCCAGCAGTTTAGTTGGGGGCGGGGAGCTGTTTTTT. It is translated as CASSLVGGGELFF.

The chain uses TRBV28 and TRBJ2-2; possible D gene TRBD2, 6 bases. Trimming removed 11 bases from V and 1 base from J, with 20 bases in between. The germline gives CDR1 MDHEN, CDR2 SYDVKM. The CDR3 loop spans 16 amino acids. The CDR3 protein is CAASDAGLLNTGELFF. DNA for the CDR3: TGTGCCGCATCCGATGCGGGATTACTGAACACCGGGGAGCTGTTTTTT.

In DNA, the CDR3 is TGCGCCAGCAGCCCGGAGGTGGCAGGGATTGCTTTCTTT. Its protein product is CASSPEVAGIAFF. J is TRBJ1-1 and V is TRBV5-1, with a weak D call TRBD1 (5 bases). Trimming took off 4 bases at V and 11 bases at J, with 18 bases between the two ends. Per the germline V gene, CDR1 is SGHRS and CDR2 is YFSETQ. The CDR3 consists of 13 residues.

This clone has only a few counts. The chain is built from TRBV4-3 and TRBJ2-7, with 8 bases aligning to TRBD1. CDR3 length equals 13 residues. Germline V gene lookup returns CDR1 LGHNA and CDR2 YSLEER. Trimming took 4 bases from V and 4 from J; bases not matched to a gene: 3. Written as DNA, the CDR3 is TGCGCCAGCAGCCCTGACAGGGGTTACGAGCAGTACTTC. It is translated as CASSPDRGYEQYF.

The CDR3 bases are TGTGCCAGCAGCCCAGGACAGGTTATTTACTACGAGCAGTACTTC. As protein: CASSPGQVIYYEQYF. The chain is built from TRBV11-3 and TRBJ2-7; TRBD1 matches at 7 bases. The CDR3 spans 15 residues. CDR1 SGHNT and CDR2 YENEEA come from the germline V gene. The V segment lost 5 bases and the J segment 3 bases; nucleotides outside the gene matches: 10.

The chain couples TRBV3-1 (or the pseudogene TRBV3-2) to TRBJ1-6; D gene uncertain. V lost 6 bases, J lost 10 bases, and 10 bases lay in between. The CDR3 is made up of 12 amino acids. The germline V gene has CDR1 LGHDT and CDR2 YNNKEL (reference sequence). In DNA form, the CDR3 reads TGTGCCAGCAGGATCAGCGGCTCACCCCTCCACTTT. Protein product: CASRISGSPLHF.